This T cell receptor (beta chain) was identified during a study of cytomegalovirus exposure and HLA in healthy donors. Germline lookup yields CDR1 SEHNR and CDR2 FQNEAQ (reference sequence). This CDR3 spans 15 amino acids. V shed 5 bases and J shed 3 bases, with 14 bases lying between them. Repertoires were generated with immunoSEQ multiplex PCR, while TCRdb's copy carries only in-frame clones and drops some. Seen here are 100,000 to 150,000 clones, approximately 94% observed once, and the top ten hold 1% to 1.5%. The V and J genes are TRBV7-9 and TRBJ2-4; the D gene is possibly TRBD1 (7 bases). The sample was PBMCs. The receptor comes from a young woman in good health and CMV-seronegative. CDR3 region: CASSLDREDKNIQYF. CDR3 sequence (DNA): TGTGCCAGCAGCCTTGACAGGGAGGACAAAAACATTCAGTACTTC.